A single sample is the source of the 2 T cell receptor beta chains below, sequenced in a study of cytomegalovirus exposure and HLA in healthy donors. PCR was performed using 60 Vbeta and 13 Jbeta primers. Assay: immunoSEQ multiplex PCR; the TCRdb copy retains only in-frame clones and omits some. Of 140,000 to 150,000 clones in the sample, roughly 78% were seen once. Material: PBMCs. These receptors all stem from a female donor in good health and CMV-seronegative.

To note about this clone: The sample carries other DNA sequences with the same CDR3. Here the CDR3 DNA reads TGTGCCAGCAGCCAAGAGGGACTAGCGGGCCACGAGCAGTACTTC. Protein product: CASSQEGLAGHEQYF. The chain combines TRBV14 with TRBJ2-7, with 12 bases that match TRBD2. Germline CDR1 and CDR2: SGHDN and FVKESK. The length of the CDR3 is 15 residues. V shed 0 bases, J shed 5 bases, and the junction held 2 bases outside the gene matches. Full variable domain (rest looked up from reference TRBV14 and TRBJ2-7): EAGVTQFPSHSVIEKGQTVTLRCDPISGHDNLYWYRRVMGKEIKFLLHFVKESKQDESGMPNNRFLAERTGGTYSTLKVQPAELEDSGVYFCASSQEGLAGHEQYFGPGTRLTVT.

The chain employs TRBV7-3 and TRBJ2-6; 7 bases are a match to TRBD2. Germline lookup yields CDR1 SGHTA and CDR2 FQGTGA. The CDR3 consists of 17 residues. V gave up 5 bases and J gave up 0 bases; unmatched junction bases: 7. CDR3 residues: CASSPLGGSSGANVLTF. CDR3 nucleotides: TGTGCCAGCAGCCCCCTAGGCGGGAGCTCTGGGGCCAACGTCCTGACTTTC.